The rows below give T cell receptor beta chains drawn from one sample of a study of cytotoxic CD8 clonotypes in ibrutinib-treated CLL. Sequencing used immunoSEQ multiplex PCR; TCRdb keeps in-frame clones, though not all of them. The sample carries just over 200,000 clones, roughly 65% recorded once. The sequencing used PBMCs, collected after 12 months of ibrutinib treatment. Every receptor here comes from a human donor with chronic lymphocytic leukemia. The CDR3 runs from the conserved cysteine through the conserved F or W. D genes are given only for firm matches. A clone size is listed for some rows: how often the clone was seen (once, few, many), or a class if it is expanded.

TRBV27	TRBD2	NA	TRBJ2-3	TGTGCCACCAGATCCTGGGCGGCGGGAGGGCAGTATTTT	CATRSWAAGGQYF
TRBV18	NA	NA	TRBJ2-2	TGTGCCAGCTCCCCCAGCAGAGGGAACACCGGGGAGCTGTTTTTT	CASSPSRGNTGELFF
TRBV7-2	NA	few	TRBJ1-4	TGTGCCAGCAGCGGCTGGACAGAAAATGAAAAACTGTTTTTT	CASSGWTENEKLFF
TRBV7-2	NA	once	TRBJ1-3	TGTGCCAGCAGCTCCAGAGGCTCATCCGACACCATATATTTT	CASSSRGSSDTIYF
TRBV30	TRBD1	few	TRBJ1-2	TGTGCCTGGAGTAGGGGACAGGGTGGCTACACCTTC	CAWSRGQGGYTF
TRBV10-1	NA	NA	TRBJ1-1	TGCGCCAGCAGTGGTAATACACAAATGGACACTGAAGCTTTCTTT	CASSGNTQMDTEAFF
TRBV19	NA	NA	TRBJ1-2	TGTGCCAGTAGTATTTGGACGGATTATGGCTACACCTTC	CASSIWTDYGYTF
TRBV13	TRBD1	NA	TRBJ1-5	TGTGCCAGCAGCTCGGGACAGAGTTATCAGCCCCAGCATTTT	CASSSGQSYQPQHF
TRBV5-4	NA	few	TRBJ1-3	TGTGCCAGCAGCTTGGGGGTCATCTCTGGAAACACCATATATTTT	CASSLGVISGNTIYF
TRBV18	NA	NA	TRBJ1-1	TGTGCCAGCTCTTATGTCCAGGGAACTGAAGCTTTCTTT	CASSYVQGTEAFF
TRBV6-5	NA	NA	TRBJ2-3	TGTGCCAGCAGCTCACCCTTCACAGATACGCAGTATTTT	CASSSPFTDTQYF